Each of the 17 T cell receptor beta chains below was sequenced from the same sample in a study of type 1 regulatory T cells. Via MiXCR, TCRdb re-called the reads, giving one row per CDR3 protein. The table lists approximately 90,000 distinct CDR3 sequences, roughly a third of them singletons. Input material: CD4+ T cells, either the whole sample or a sorted fraction (not recorded which). All receptors derive from a human donor in good health.

This clonotype was counted between two and nine times. The gene calls are TRBV29-1 and TRBJ2-1; 9 bases fit TRBD1. Germline V lookup: CDR1 SQVTM, CDR2 ANQGSEA. The CDR3 is 14 residues long. The junction had 12 bases not matched to a gene; V was cut back by 6 bases and J by 9 bases. As DNA, the CDR3 is TGCAGCGTCGACAGGGGGGCGGGGGCTGGTGAGCAGTTCTTC. Translating it yields CSVDRGAGAGEQFF.

The chain employs TRBV7-2 and TRBJ2-2; 7 bases align to TRBD1. This CDR3 region has 18 residues. In germline, CDR1 is SGHTA, CDR2 FQGNSA. V gave up 3 bases and J gave up 4 bases; unmatched junction bases: 14. The CDR3 region has the DNA TGTGCCAGCAGCTTCACATCAGGGGGTAGGGGTCGCACCGGGGAGCTGTTTTTT. Its protein product is CASSFTSGGRGRTGELFF. Filled out from reference TRBV7-2 and TRBJ2-2, the complete variable domain reads GAGVSQSPSNKVTEKGKDVELRCDPISGHTALYWYRQSLGQGLEFLIYFQGNSAPDKSGLPSDRFSAERTGGSVSTLTIQRTQQEDSAVYLCASSFTSGGRGRTGELFFGEGSRLTVL.

The V gene is TRBV3-1, the J gene TRBJ2-2, with 13 bases identical to TRBD2. The trim removed 3 bases at V and 6 bases at J, leaving 7 bases unmatched. Germline loops: CDR1 LGHDT, CDR2 YNNKEL (reference sequence). There are 17 residues in the CDR3. CDR3 in amino acids: CASSQRTSGRLAGELFF. CDR3 coding DNA: TGTGCCAGCAGCCAGAGGACTAGCGGGAGATTGGCCGGGGAGCTGTTTTTT.

In this sample, this clonotype turned up a few times. This chain uses TRBV19 with TRBJ2-7; D might be TRBD1 or TRBD2, each matching 6 bases. CDR3 size: 15 residues. Germline CDR1 and CDR2: LNHDA and SQIVND (reference sequence). Trimming left V 4 bases short and J 5 bases short, with 18 bases between. CDR3 residues: CASSNKGGAGHEQYF. In DNA, the CDR3 is TGTGCCAGTAGTAACAAAGGGGGAGCGGGCCACGAGCAGTACTTC.

There are a few counts of this clonotype. This chain uses TRBV2 with TRBJ1-2, with a tentative D call TRBD1 (5 bases). The germline gives CDR1 SNHLY, CDR2 FYNNEI. V dropped 2 bases and J dropped 0 bases, with 10 bases sitting between them. The CDR3 totals 15 residues. Here the CDR3 reads CASSERQGANYGYTF. CDR3 nucleotides: TGTGCCAGCAGTGAAAGGCAGGGAGCTAACTATGGCTACACCTTC.

The chain has TRBV30 and TRBJ2-1; 7 bases fit TRBD2. The trim removed 2 bases at V and 7 bases at J, leaving 11 bases unmatched. CDR1 and CDR2 (germline): GTSNPN, SVGIG (reference sequence). The CDR3 length is 15 residues. CDR3 coding DNA: TGTGCCTGGAGTCGTTTAAGCGGGGTCGGGAATGAGCAGTTCTTC. It is translated as CAWSRLSGVGNEQFF.

The chain combines TRBV2 with TRBJ2-6, with D uncertain. The CDR3 runs 16 residues. The V end was cut by 4 bases, the J end by 0 bases, with 10 bases between. CDR1 SNHLY and CDR2 FYNNEI come from the germline V gene. CDR3 amino acids: CASSGPLSSGANVLTF. The CDR3 DNA reads TGTGCCAGCAGTGGGCCCCTCAGCTCTGGGGCCAACGTCCTGACTTTC.

The J gene is TRBJ2-4, the V gene TRBV7-2, with a weak D call TRBD1 (6 bases). Per germline, CDR1 SGHTA and CDR2 FQGNSA. The CDR3 is 17 residues long. V was cut by 2 bases and J by 8 bases, with 22 bases left in between. In DNA form, the CDR3 reads TGTGCCAGCAGCTTAATATCGCGGCTACGTGCAGGGGACATTCAGTACTTC. Translating it yields CASSLISRLRAGDIQYF.

V and J are TRBV14 and TRBJ2-2, with D possibly TRBD1 on 5 matching bases. CDR1 and CDR2 from the germline V gene are SGHDN and FVKESK. Trimming left V 1 base short and J 5 bases short, with 8 bases between. The CDR3 has 14 residues. CDR3 coding DNA: TGTGCCAGCAGCCAAGTTCAGGGAACCGGGGAGCTGTTTTTT. It codes for CASSQVQGTGELFF.

This clonotype has a single count. The chain couples TRBV19 to TRBJ2-3; no clear D. Between the trimmed V and J ends, which lost 4 bases and 4 bases, there was a span of 3 bases. The CDR3 covers 11 residues. Germline V gene lookup returns CDR1 LNHDA and CDR2 SQIVND (reference sequence). The CDR3 protein is CASSKADTQYF. The CDR3 nucleotides are TGTGCCAGTAGTAAGGCAGATACGCAGTATTTT.

The chain recombines TRBV10-3 with TRBJ2-5; perhaps TRBD2 as D (6 bases). The CDR3 runs to 13 residues. The V and J ends lost 8 bases and 2 bases respectively, with 12 bases between them. Per germline, CDR1 ENHRY and CDR2 SYGVKD. The CDR3 DNA follows: TGTGCCATCGGGGACGGGGGACAAGAGACCCAGTACTTC. Translated: CAIGDGGQETQYF.

CDR3 region: CASRTPGQNEKLFF. The DNA for the CDR3 is TGCGCCAGCAGAACCCCCGGACAGAACGAAAAACTGTTTTTT. The chain links TRBV5-1 to TRBJ1-4, with a tentative D call TRBD1 (6 bases). V was shortened by 5 bases and J by 8 bases, with 16 bases between the two germline ends. Germline assignment: CDR1 SGHRS and CDR2 YFSETQ. The CDR3 loop spans 14 amino acids.

This clonotype was detected a few times. The V gene is TRBV7-9, the J gene TRBJ2-5; 11 bases align to TRBD2. Looked up from germline, CDR1 is SEHNR and CDR2 is FQNEAQ (reference sequence). V dropped 3 bases and J dropped 1; count of bases not matched to a gene: 4. There are 16 residues in the CDR3. Here the CDR3 reads CASSFVAGGLQETQYF. CDR3 DNA sequence: TGTGCCAGCAGCTTCGTAGCGGGAGGGCTCCAAGAGACCCAGTACTTC.

The table lists this clonotype with a few counts. This rearrangement joins TRBV24-1 to TRBJ2-5; tentatively, D is TRBD2 (5 bases). Trimming shortened V by 2 bases and J by 4 bases, and 13 bases separated the two germline ends. The germline V gene has CDR1 KGHDR and CDR2 SFDVKD. CDR3 size: 15 residues. The CDR3 bases are TGTGCCACCAGTGATTCAACAGAGGGCGGAGAGACCCAGTACTTC. It codes for CATSDSTEGGETQYF.

J is TRBJ2-2 and V is TRBV20-1, with TRBD2 identical over 10 bases. Germline V gene data show CDR1 as DFQATT and CDR2 as SNEGSKA (reference sequence). The CDR3 covers 15 residues. Trimming took 3 bases from V and 9 from J; bases not matched to a gene: 10. The CDR3 coding sequence is TGCAGTGCTAGTCCGGGGACTAGCGTAACCAGGGAGCTGTTTTTT. It yields the protein CSASPGTSVTRELFF.

This clonotype was counted between two and nine times. This chain joins TRBV5-4 and TRBJ2-1, with a tentative D call TRBD1 (6 bases). V lost 4 bases, J lost 6 bases, and 14 bases lay in between. Germline V gene sequence: CDR1 SGHNT, CDR2 YYREEE (reference sequence). The CDR3 contains 14 residues. CDR3 sequence reads: CASSAEQGSNEQFF. CDR3 bases: TGTGCCAGCAGCGCTGAACAGGGTTCCAATGAGCAGTTCTTC.

The rearrangement links TRBV7-9 to TRBJ2-3; TRBD1 is a possible D gene (5 bases). V dropped 5 bases and J dropped 1 base, with 16 bases sitting between them. Germline-derived CDR1 and CDR2 are SEHNR and FQNEAQ (reference sequence). The CDR3 is 16 amino acids. The CDR3 region is CASSATWTRGTDTQYF. CDR3 coding DNA: TGTGCCAGCAGCGCGACTTGGACACGAGGCACAGATACGCAGTATTTT.